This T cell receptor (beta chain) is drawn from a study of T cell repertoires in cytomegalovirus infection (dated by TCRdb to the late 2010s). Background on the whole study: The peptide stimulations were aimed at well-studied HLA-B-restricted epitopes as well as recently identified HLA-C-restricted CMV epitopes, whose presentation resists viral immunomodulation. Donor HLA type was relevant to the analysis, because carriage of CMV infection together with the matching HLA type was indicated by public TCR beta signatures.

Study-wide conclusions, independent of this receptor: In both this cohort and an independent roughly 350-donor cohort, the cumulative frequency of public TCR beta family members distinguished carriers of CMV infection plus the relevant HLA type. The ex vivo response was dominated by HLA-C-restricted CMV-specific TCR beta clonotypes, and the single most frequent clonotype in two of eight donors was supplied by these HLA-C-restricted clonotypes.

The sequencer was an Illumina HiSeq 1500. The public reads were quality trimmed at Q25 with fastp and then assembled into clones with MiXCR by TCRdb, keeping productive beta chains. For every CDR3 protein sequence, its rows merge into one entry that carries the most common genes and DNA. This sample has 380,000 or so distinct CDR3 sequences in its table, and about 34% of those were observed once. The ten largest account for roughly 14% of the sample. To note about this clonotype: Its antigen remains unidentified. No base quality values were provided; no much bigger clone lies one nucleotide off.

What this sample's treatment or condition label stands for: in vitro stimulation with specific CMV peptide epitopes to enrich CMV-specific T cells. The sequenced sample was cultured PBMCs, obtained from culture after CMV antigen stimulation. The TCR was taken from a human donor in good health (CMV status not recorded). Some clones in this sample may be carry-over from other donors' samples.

The sequenced DNA is TGTGCCAGCAGCACAGGGGGTAAAAACCAAGAGACCCAGTACTTC. This is translated as CASSTGGKNQETQYF. The chain uses TRBV14 and TRBJ2-5; TRBD1 agrees with 8 junctional bases. Its CDR3 holds 15 amino acids, cysteine through phenylalanine. The CDR3 DNA has 45 bases and is translated from base 1. The germline V gene specifies SGHDN as CDR1 and FVKESK as CDR2. V has 5 bases trimmed and J has 0 bases trimmed; junction bases matching no gene number 5.